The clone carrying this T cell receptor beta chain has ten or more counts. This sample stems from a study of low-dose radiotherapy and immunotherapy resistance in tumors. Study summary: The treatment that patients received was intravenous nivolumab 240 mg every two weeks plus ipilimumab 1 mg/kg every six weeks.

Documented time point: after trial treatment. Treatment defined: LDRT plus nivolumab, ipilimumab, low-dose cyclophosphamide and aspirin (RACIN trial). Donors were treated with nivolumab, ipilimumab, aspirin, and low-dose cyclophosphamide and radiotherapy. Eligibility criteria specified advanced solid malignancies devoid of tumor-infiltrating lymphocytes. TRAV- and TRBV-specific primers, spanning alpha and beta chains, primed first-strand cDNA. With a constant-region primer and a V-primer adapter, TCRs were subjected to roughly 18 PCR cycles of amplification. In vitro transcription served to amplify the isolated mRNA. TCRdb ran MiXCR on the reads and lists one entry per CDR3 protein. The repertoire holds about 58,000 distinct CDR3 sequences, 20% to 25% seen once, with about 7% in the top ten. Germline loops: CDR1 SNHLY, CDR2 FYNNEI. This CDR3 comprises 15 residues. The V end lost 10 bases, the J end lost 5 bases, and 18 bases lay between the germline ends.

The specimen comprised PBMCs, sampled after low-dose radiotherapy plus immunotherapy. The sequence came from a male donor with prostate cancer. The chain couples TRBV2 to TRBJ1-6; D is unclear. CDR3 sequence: CAIEGSNSNNSPLHF. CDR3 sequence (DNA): TGTGCCATTGAGGGTTCTAATTCCAATAATTCACCCCTCCACTTT.